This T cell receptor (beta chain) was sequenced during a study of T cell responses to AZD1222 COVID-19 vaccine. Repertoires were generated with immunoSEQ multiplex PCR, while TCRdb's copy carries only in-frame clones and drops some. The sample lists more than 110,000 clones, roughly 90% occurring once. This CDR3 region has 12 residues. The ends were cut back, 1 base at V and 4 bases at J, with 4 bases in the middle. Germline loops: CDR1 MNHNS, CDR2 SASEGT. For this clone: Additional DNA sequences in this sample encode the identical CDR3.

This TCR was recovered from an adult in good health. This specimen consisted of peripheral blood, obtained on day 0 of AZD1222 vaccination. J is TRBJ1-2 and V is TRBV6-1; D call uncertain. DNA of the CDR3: TGTGCCAGCAGTGAAGTGGGCTATGGCTACACCTTC. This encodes CASSEVGYGYTF.